This entry concerns a single T cell receptor beta chain. The antigen is undetermined. The CDR3 loop spans 15 amino acids. CDR1 and CDR2 (germline): SGHRS, YFSETQ. The V gene lost 4 bases and the J gene lost 8 bases, with 19 bases spanning the gap. The table came from immunoSEQ multiplex PCR; TCRdb's copy has only in-frame clones and leaves some out. The table has over 110,000 clones, around nine tenths seen once. This specimen comes from a study of T cell responses to AZD1222 COVID-19 vaccine. Study results and limitations: Spike-specific TCR breadth and depth both grew after two AZD1222 doses. Females made up more of the donors, who were largely white British, and clonal diversity may have come out too low. Unmutated regions of variants are reportedly targeted by nearly half of spike-specific TCRs.

This receptor was taken from an adult who received the AZD1222 COVID-19 vaccine. Here the sequenced sample was peripheral blood, taken 28 days after the second AZD1222 dose. This chain links TRBV5-1 with TRBJ1-3; the D gene is possibly TRBD1 (5 bases). CDR3: CASSLGQSSGDTIYF. As DNA, the CDR3 is TGCGCCAGCAGCCTGGGGCAGTCCTCGGGGGACACCATATATTTT.